This TCR beta chain was retrieved from a study of blood T cell repertoires in COVID-19. For the study at large: COVID-19 samples, acute and convalescent, were from the United States, Italy and Spain. The analysed material was cDNA or gDNA that came from T cells, B-cell-depleted T cells, or PBMCs.

Seattle participants joined during active infection and were tracked over time. As processed by the authors: Scientists estimated how many nucleated cells there were by amplifying reference gene primers. TCRdb's table, derived via immunoSEQ multiplex PCR, lists solely in-frame clones and lacks some. The V and J calls and clone size were taken over from that table, and D and trimming were inferred from the DNA. The sample carries approximately 260,000 clones, 85% to 90% recorded once. From germline, CDR1 is SQVTM and CDR2 ANQGSEA. The CDR3 is made up of 13 amino acids. The chain employs TRBV29-1 and TRBJ1-1, with D maybe TRBD1 (5 bases). The origin of this receptor is a woman aged 60-70 years with COVID-19, enrolled during active disease. Sequencing was carried out using peripheral blood. As DNA, the CDR3 is TGCAGTGCCTGCAGGGCAAGGAACACTGAAGCTTTCTTT. Its protein is CSACRARNTEAFF.